The next 16 T cell receptor beta chains were all read from a single sample in a study of technical replicates of blood from a handful of donors (dated by TCRdb to 2016 to 2017). The receptor library was made with the immunoSEQ multiplex PCR assay. TCRdb took this table from immuneACCESS and kept in-frame rearrangements with V and J called. Such tables lack part of the clones; where checked against another copy, unresolved V genes explain under half of the gap, and the rest is unexplained. The sample profile shows tens of thousands of clones; 92% of them were found once. In total, the top ten clones hold around 0.37% of the sample. Sequencing input: T cells isolated from PBMCs. The receptors were gathered from a human donor in good health.

The chain couples TRBV30 to TRBJ1-3, with no clear D. The germline V and J ends were trimmed by 3 bases and 1 base, with 10 bases remaining between them. The V gene's germline CDR1 is GTSNPN and CDR2 SVGIG (reference sequence). The CDR3 has 14 residues. DNA of the CDR3: TGTGCCTGGAGGAGGAGAGGGTCTGGAAACACCATATATTTT. Translation gives CAWRRRGSGNTIYF.

CDR3 sequence (DNA): TGTGCCAGCAGCGGTCCGGGGAGAGGCTATGGCTACACCTTC. Protein sequence: CASSGPGRGYGYTF. J is TRBJ1-2 and V is TRBV7-9; D ambiguous. The germline V gene encodes CDR1 SEHNR and CDR2 FQNEAQ (reference sequence). This CDR3 comprises 14 residues. Trimming cost V 5 bases and J 4 bases, with 14 bases left between them.

The rearrangement joins TRBV28 to TRBJ1-2; the D is unclear. The CDR3 runs 14 residues. Trimming cost V 3 bases and J 5 bases, with 13 bases left between them. Germline V gene sequence: CDR1 MDHEN, CDR2 SYDVKM. The chain's CDR3 is CASSFNSGYYGYTF. For the CDR3, the DNA is TGTGCCAGCAGTTTTAACAGTGGTTATTATGGCTACACCTTC.

This clone showed up just once. The V gene is TRBV30, the J gene TRBJ2-7; D gene unclear. Germline loops: CDR1 GTSNPN, CDR2 SVGIG (reference sequence). Trimming left V 4 bases short and J 1 base short, with 8 bases between. This CDR3 comprises 12 residues. The CDR3 DNA reads as TGTGCCTGGACTAATGGTTCCTACGAGCAGTACTTC. This gives the protein CAWTNGSYEQYF. The whole variable domain, filled in from reference TRBV30 and TRBJ2-7, reads SQTIHQWPATLVQPVGSPLSLECTVEGTSNPNLYWYRQAAGRGLQLLFYSVGIGQISSEVPQNLSASRPQDRQFILSSKKLLLSDSGFYLCAWTNGSYEQYFGPGTRLTVT.

V and J are TRBV23-1 and TRBJ1-5, with D maybe TRBD1 (6 bases). TRBV23-1 is labeled an ORF, and its function is uncertain. CDR3 length: 16 amino acids. Trimming cost V 5 bases and J 2 bases, with 16 bases left between them. The CDR3 DNA follows: TGCGCCAGCAGTACAGGGTCGAGGGATCGCAATCAGCCCCAGCATTTT. The encoded protein is CASSTGSRDRNQPQHF.

The chain recombines TRBV7-3 with TRBJ2-7, with 10 bases matching TRBD2. This CDR3 is built from 15 residues. Germline CDR1 SGHTA, CDR2 FQGTGA. The V gene end was trimmed by 5 bases and the J gene end by 1 base; junction bases not matched to a gene: 5. In nucleotides, the CDR3 is TGTGCCAGCAGCCCGGGGACTAGCGCTTCCTACGAGCAGTACTTC. Protein: CASSPGTSASYEQYF.

The J gene is TRBJ1-1, the V gene TRBV7-9, with TRBD1 matching 8 bases. With V trimmed by 4 bases and J by 5 bases, 6 bases remained unmatched. The germline CDR1 and CDR2 sequences are SEHNR and FQNEAQ (reference sequence). The CDR3 is 14 residues long. CDR3 in DNA: TGTGCCAGCAGCTCCCAGGGGGCTTTAACTGAAGCTTTCTTT. This encodes CASSSQGALTEAFF. Looking up the rest from reference TRBV7-9 and TRBJ1-1 gives the full variable domain: DTGVSQNPRHKITKRGQNVTFRCDPISEHNRLYWYRQTLGQGPEFLTYFQNEAQLEKSRLLSDRFSAERPKGSFSTLEIQRTEQGDSAMYLCASSSQGALTEAFFGQGTRLTVV.

The J gene is TRBJ1-1, the V gene TRBV5-1; the D is unclear. V lost 6 bases and J 1 base, leaving 13 bases between the germline ends. CDR3 length equals 14 residues. Per the germline V gene, CDR1 is SGHRS and CDR2 is YFSETQ. CDR3 loop: CASTPGLANTEAFF. The CDR3, as DNA: TGCGCCAGCACCCCGGGGTTGGCGAACACTGAAGCTTTCTTT.

This rearrangement joins TRBV19 to TRBJ1-1; a possible D gene is TRBD1 (5 bases). The V gene lost 5 bases and the J gene lost 3 bases, with 13 bases spanning the gap. There are 14 residues in the CDR3. Germline CDR1 and CDR2: LNHDA and SQIVND (reference sequence). The CDR3 sequence is CASSPRDFYTEAFF. CDR3 in DNA: TGTGCCAGTAGTCCTAGGGACTTCTACACTGAAGCTTTCTTT.

The V and J genes are TRBV6-1 and TRBJ1-2; tentative D call: TRBD1 (6 bases). This CDR3 comprises 14 residues. V was clipped by 7 bases and J by 2 bases, with 14 bases between them. The V gene's germline CDR1 is MNHNS and CDR2 SASEGT. The CDR3 loop reads CASKEGGGNYGYTF. The CDR3 nucleotides read TGTGCCAGCAAAGAGGGGGGGGGCAACTATGGCTACACCTTC.

V gene TRBV7-9 combines with J gene TRBJ2-5, with 10 nucleotides matching TRBD2. J was trimmed by 3 bases and V by 8 bases; bases with no gene match: 12. Germline V lookup: CDR1 SEHNR, CDR2 FQNEAQ (reference sequence). The CDR3 spans 16 residues. CDR3 in DNA: TGTGCCAGCGGACCCGGACTAGCGGAGGGTAAAGAGACCCAGTACTTC. As protein: CASGPGLAEGKETQYF. Full variable domain (outside the CDR3, taken from reference TRBV7-9 and TRBJ2-5): DTGVSQNPRHKITKRGQNVTFRCDPISEHNRLYWYRQTLGQGPEFLTYFQNEAQLEKSRLLSDRFSAERPKGSFSTLEIQRTEQGDSAMYLCASGPGLAEGKETQYFGPGTRLLVL.

V is TRBV4-2 and J is TRBJ1-4, with a tentative D call TRBD1 (6 bases). Trimming took off 2 bases at V and 8 bases at J, with 18 bases between the two ends. CDR3 size: 16 residues. Per the germline V gene, CDR1 is LGHNA and CDR2 is YNFKEQ. The CDR3 loop is CASSQTGRGLEEKLFF. The CDR3, as DNA: TGTGCCAGCAGCCAAACAGGCAGGGGCCTTGAGGAAAAACTGTTTTTT.

J is TRBJ1-2 and V is TRBV5-6; D is perhaps TRBD1 (6 bases). Germline lookup yields CDR1 SGHDT and CDR2 YYEEEE. The CDR3 contains 14 residues. V was clipped by 5 bases and J by 1 base, with 12 bases between them. In DNA form, the CDR3 reads TGTGCCAGCAGTTACGGACAGAATAACTATGGCTACACCTTC. Its protein product is CASSYGQNNYGYTF.

The chain uses TRBV6-5 and TRBJ1-2; TRBD1 might be the D (6 bases). V lost 6 bases and J 8 bases, leaving 16 bases between the germline ends. CDR1 is MNHEY, CDR2 SVGAGI, per germline. The CDR3 is 13 amino acids. The DNA of the CDR3 is TGTGCCAGCAGAACCGACAGGATCGAGGGCTACACCTTC. This sequence encodes CASRTDRIEGYTF.

This chain links TRBV5-6 with TRBJ2-3; D is ambiguous. This CDR3 comprises 12 residues. Trimming shortened V by 5 bases and J by 4 bases, and 8 bases separated the two germline ends. Germline CDR1 is SGHDT and CDR2 is YYEEEE. The CDR3 loop is CASRSLADTQYF. The CDR3 DNA reads as TGTGCCAGCAGATCCCTAGCAGATACGCAGTATTTT.

This clone appeared a single time. The chain couples TRBV10-2 to TRBJ1-5; D gene uncertain. CDR1 is WSHSY, CDR2 SAAADI, per germline. V lost 11 bases, J lost 6 bases, and 20 bases lay in between. The CDR3 covers 14 residues. The CDR3 DNA follows: TGCGCCGCTTCGCAGGCCAGAATGGGTCAGCCCCAGCATTTT. Residues: CAASQARMGQPQHF.